This passage covers 13 T cell receptor beta chains from one sample sequenced in a study of shared clonotypes between healthy human individuals. The protocol was immunoSEQ multiplex PCR, while the TCRdb copy is restricted to in-frame clones and leaves out a portion. In the table there are roughly 2.5 million clones, roughly nine tenths of which are singletons. The sequenced material came from naive CD4+ T cells sorted from blood. Sample subset: CD45RA+ positively selected. The receptors were gathered from a young man in good health.

This clone appeared once. The V call is TRBV4-1, the J call TRBJ2-1; 10 bases fit TRBD2. Germline loops: CDR1 MGHRA, CDR2 YSYEKL. Germline trimming cut 5 bases from V and 0 bases from J; bases unmatched to any gene: 7. This CDR3 spans 17 amino acids. CDR3 in DNA: TGCGCCAGCAGCGTAACTAGCGGGACTAGCTCCTACAATGAGCAGTTCTTC. It codes for CASSVTSGTSSYNEQFF.

The genes are TRBV6-5 and TRBJ2-1; D remains unclear. Germline V gene sequence: CDR1 MNHEY, CDR2 SVGAGI. This CDR3 has 15 amino acids. V lost 7 bases to trimming and J lost 7 bases, with 20 bases between them. CDR3 in amino acids: CASTSDSVGMNEQFF. CDR3 bases: TGTGCCAGCACTTCAGACTCAGTAGGTATGAATGAGCAGTTCTTC.

This clone was counted between two and nine times. The gene calls are TRBV19 and TRBJ1-2; D is possibly TRBD1 (5 bases). V gave up 3 bases and J gave up 4 bases, with 18 bases separating them. The germline V gene has CDR1 LNHDA and CDR2 SQIVND (reference sequence). The CDR3 length is 16 residues. CDR3 loop: CASSMYLRGNGYGYTF. The CDR3 coding sequence is TGTGCCAGTAGTATGTATTTAAGGGGTAATGGCTATGGCTACACCTTC.

The chain couples TRBV7-2 to TRBJ2-7; 12 bases align to TRBD2. Germline V gene lookup returns CDR1 SGHTA and CDR2 FQGNSA. CDR3 length: 16 residues. V lost 2 bases and J lost 2; bases outside the gene matches: 4. CDR3 loop: CASSLTSGRIPYEQYF. In DNA, the CDR3 is TGTGCCAGCAGCTTAACTAGCGGGAGGATACCCTACGAGCAGTACTTC.

In this sample, this clone turned up once. The chain joins TRBV6-1 to TRBJ2-3, with 7 bases that match TRBD2. The CDR3 extends over 14 amino acids. V shed 1 base and J 4 bases; nucleotides not matched to a gene: 2. CDR1 and CDR2 (germline): MNHNS, SASEGT. The chain's CDR3 is CASSEVLAPDTQYF. The CDR3 DNA sequence: TGTGCCAGCAGTGAAGTACTAGCGCCAGATACGCAGTATTTT.

V gene TRBV6-1 combines with J gene TRBJ2-1; D is unclear. From germline, CDR1 is MNHNS and CDR2 SASEGT. Trimming took off 0 bases at V and 12 bases at J, with 9 bases between the two ends. This CDR3 region has 12 residues. The CDR3 spells CASSEALRGQFF. CDR3 DNA: TGTGCCAGCAGTGAAGCGCTTCGCGGGCAGTTCTTC.

With respect to this clone: At the DNA level, this CDR3 is encoded by other sequences in the same sample as well. The chain has TRBV6-1 and TRBJ2-7; 11 nucleotides agree with TRBD1. This CDR3 has 14 amino acids. The germline V gene encodes CDR1 MNHNS and CDR2 SASEGT. The junction had 6 bases not matched to a gene; V was cut back by 8 bases and J by 3 bases. The CDR3 sequence: CASSRTGGGYEQYF. DNA of the CDR3: TGTGCCAGCTCCCGGACAGGGGGCGGCTACGAGCAGTACTTC.

The chain joins TRBV5-1 to TRBJ1-1, with 10 bases aligning to TRBD1. Germline V gene lookup returns CDR1 SGHRS and CDR2 YFSETQ. V lost 3 bases, J lost 4 bases, and 9 bases stayed unmatched. The CDR3 sequence is 16 residues long. In DNA, the CDR3 is TGCGCCAGCAGCTGGGGACAGGGGCGGTTGAGCACTGAAGCTTTCTTT. Protein product: CASSWGQGRLSTEAFF.

The rearrangement links TRBV5-4 to TRBJ1-4; D is uncertain. The length of the CDR3 is 13 residues. The germline V gene has CDR1 SGHNT and CDR2 YYREEE (reference sequence). Trimming cost V 0 bases and J 8 bases, with 8 bases left between them. The CDR3 loop reads CASSLEVDEKLFF. Here the CDR3 DNA reads TGTGCCAGCAGCTTGGAGGTGGACGAAAAACTGTTTTTT.

The chain carries TRBV7-2 and TRBJ2-1, with 8 positions matching TRBD2. This CDR3 has 16 residues. Germline lookup yields CDR1 SGHTA and CDR2 FQGNSA. V lost 1 base to trimming and J lost 5 bases; unmatched junction nucleotides: 7. The DNA for the CDR3 is TGTGCCAGCAGCTTAGAGATTAGCGGGGTCCACAATGAGCAGTTCTTC. Amino acid sequence: CASSLEISGVHNEQFF.

To note about this clone: Other DNA sequences in the sample encode the same CDR3. The chain carries TRBV10-3 and TRBJ1-5; D gene unclear. The CDR3 length is 15 residues. V lost 0 bases to trimming and J lost 0 bases, with 6 bases between them. CDR1 ENHRY and CDR2 SYGVKD come from the germline V gene. The CDR3 sequence: CAISESSSSNQPQHF. CDR3 sequence (DNA): TGTGCCATCAGTGAGTCCTCCTCTAGCAATCAGCCCCAGCATTTT.

In the case of this clone: The same CDR3 arises from other DNA sequences in this sample as well. The J gene is TRBJ2-7, the V gene TRBV18; TRBD2 matches at 8 bases. CDR3 length: 14 residues. V dropped 6 bases and J dropped 3; count of bases not matched to a gene: 7. Looked up from germline, CDR1 is KGHSH and CDR2 is LQKENI. The CDR3 bases are TGTGCCAGCTCTCCCGGGAGGGGGGGCTACGAGCAGTACTTC. Its protein product is CASSPGRGGYEQYF.

This clone was counted only a few times. The rearrangement joins TRBV30 to TRBJ1-2; D remains unclear. There are 12 residues in the CDR3. The germline V gene has CDR1 GTSNPN and CDR2 SVGIG (reference sequence). V lost 3 bases to trimming and J lost 11 bases, with 16 bases between them. The CDR3, as DNA: TGTGCCTGGAGCCGGGATGTAAGTCGTTACACCTTC. Translating gives CAWSRDVSRYTF.